The present TCR beta chain was sequenced within a study of tumor and adjacent non-tumor tissue in lung cancer. The template was RNA from unsorted bulk tissue. Remarks on this clonotype: One junction end does not reproduce the germline sequence, and a read error may be involved.

Looked up from germline, CDR1 is SGHDT and CDR2 is YYEEEE. The CDR3 has 13 amino acids. A modified ARM-PCR protocol with three rounds of nested PCR amplified TCRbeta. TCRdb processed the multiplex PCR reads anew with MiXCR; each CDR3 protein has one entry. This sample has about 81,000 distinct CDR3 sequences, with 55% to 75% found just once. The receptor comes from a woman between 40 and 55 years old with non-small cell lung cancer. The chain is built from TRBV5-6 and TRBJ1-1; the D gene is possibly TRBD1 (5 bases). The specimen sequenced was lung tumor tissue. The CDR3 DNA reads TGTGCCAGCAGCTTGTTAGCGACAGATAGGGTAACCTTT. Its translation: CASSLLATDRVTF.